This entry is about one T cell receptor beta chain. Its cognate antigen is unknown. At the time of sampling, donors were nominally healthy, though unrecorded immune exposures were likely. This entry is derived from a study of cytomegalovirus exposure and HLA in healthy donors. Study-wide findings and caveats: Reported results showed that the classifier diagnosed cytomegalovirus status with high specificity and sensitivity. Prior analysis indicated that the majority of TCR beta V segments exhibited productivity approximately 87% or approximately 30% of the time. Accurate predictions that matched the HLA-A and HLA-B alleles of most subjects were reportedly made from TCR beta sequences.

The PCR used 60 Vbeta and 13 Jbeta primers. The protocol was immunoSEQ multiplex PCR, while the TCRdb copy is restricted to in-frame clones and leaves out a portion. The data contain some 180,000 clones, 70% to 85% of them singletons. The receptor's source is a man in his forties or fifties in good health and CMV-seropositive. Sequences were obtained from PBMCs.

CDR3 residues: CASGEGVYEQYF. Written as DNA, the CDR3 is TGTGCCAGCGGGGAGGGGGTATACGAGCAGTACTTC. The chain couples TRBV6-6 to TRBJ2-7; D may be TRBD2 (7 bases). Trimming took 8 bases from V and 4 from J, leaving 12 bases between them. The length of the CDR3 is 12 residues. CDR1 is MNHNY, CDR2 SVGAGI, per germline (reference sequence).